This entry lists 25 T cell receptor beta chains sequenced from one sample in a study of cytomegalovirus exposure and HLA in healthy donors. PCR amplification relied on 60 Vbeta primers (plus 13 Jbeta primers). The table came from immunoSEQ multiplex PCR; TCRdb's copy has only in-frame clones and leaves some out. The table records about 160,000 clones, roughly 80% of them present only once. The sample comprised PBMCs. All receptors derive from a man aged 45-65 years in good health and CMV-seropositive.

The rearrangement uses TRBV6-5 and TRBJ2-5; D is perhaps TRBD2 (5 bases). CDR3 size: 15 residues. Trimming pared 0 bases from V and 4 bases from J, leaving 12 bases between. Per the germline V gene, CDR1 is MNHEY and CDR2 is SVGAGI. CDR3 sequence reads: CASSYSSGVRETQYF. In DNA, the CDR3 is TGTGCCAGCAGTTACTCGTCCGGGGTTAGAGAGACCCAGTACTTC.

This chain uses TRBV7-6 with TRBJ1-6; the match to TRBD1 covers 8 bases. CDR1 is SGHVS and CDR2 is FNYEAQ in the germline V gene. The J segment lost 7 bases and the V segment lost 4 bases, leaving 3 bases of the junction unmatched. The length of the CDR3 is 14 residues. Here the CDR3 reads CASSSTGANSPLHF. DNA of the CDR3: TGTGCCAGCAGCTCGACAGGGGCCAATTCACCCCTCCACTTT.

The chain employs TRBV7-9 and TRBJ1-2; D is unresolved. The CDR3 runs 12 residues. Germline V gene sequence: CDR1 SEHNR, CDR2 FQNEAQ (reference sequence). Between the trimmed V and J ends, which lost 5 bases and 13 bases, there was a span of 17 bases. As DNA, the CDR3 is TGTGCCAGCAGCGTTCCGGGAGCCCGGACCACCTTC. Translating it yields CASSVPGARTTF.

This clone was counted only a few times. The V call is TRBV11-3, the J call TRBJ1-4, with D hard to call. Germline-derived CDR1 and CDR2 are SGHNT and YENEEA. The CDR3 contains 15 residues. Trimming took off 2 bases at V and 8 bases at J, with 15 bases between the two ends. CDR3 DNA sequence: TGTGCCAGCAGCTTAAACGGGGTACCGGACGAAAAACTGTTTTTT. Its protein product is CASSLNGVPDEKLFF.

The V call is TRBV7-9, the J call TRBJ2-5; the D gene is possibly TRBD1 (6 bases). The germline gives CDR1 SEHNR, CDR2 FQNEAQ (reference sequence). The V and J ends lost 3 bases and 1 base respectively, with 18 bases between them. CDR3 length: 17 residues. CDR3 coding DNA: TGTGCCAGCAGCTTCCCACGGGACATATCCCCCCAAGAGACCCAGTACTTC. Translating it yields CASSFPRDISPQETQYF.

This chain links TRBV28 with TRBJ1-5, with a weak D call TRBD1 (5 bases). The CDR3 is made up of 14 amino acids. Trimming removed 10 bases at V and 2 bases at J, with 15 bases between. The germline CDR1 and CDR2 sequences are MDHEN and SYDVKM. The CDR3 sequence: CAILGQGGNQPQHF. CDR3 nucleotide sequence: TGTGCCATTTTAGGGCAGGGCGGCAATCAGCCCCAGCATTTT.

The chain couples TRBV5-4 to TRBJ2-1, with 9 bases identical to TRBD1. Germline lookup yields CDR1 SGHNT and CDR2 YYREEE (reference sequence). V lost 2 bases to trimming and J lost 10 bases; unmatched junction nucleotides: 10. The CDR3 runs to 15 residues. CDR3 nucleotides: TGTGCCAGCAGCTTAAACCCGGGACAGGGAAAAGAGCAGTTCTTC. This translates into CASSLNPGQGKEQFF.

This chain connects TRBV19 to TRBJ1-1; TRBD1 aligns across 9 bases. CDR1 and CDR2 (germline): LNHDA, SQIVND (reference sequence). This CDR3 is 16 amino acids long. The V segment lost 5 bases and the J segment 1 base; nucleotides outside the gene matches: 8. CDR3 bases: TGTGCCAGTAGTGCAAGACAGGGGGTATCGAACACTGAAGCTTTCTTT. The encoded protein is CASSARQGVSNTEAFF.

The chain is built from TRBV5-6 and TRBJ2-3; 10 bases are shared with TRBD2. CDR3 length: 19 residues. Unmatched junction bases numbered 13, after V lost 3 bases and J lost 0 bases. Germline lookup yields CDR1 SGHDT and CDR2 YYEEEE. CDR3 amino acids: CASSSVAFTSGASTDTQYF. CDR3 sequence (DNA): TGTGCCAGCAGCTCCGTTGCCTTTACTAGCGGGGCTAGCACAGATACGCAGTATTTT.

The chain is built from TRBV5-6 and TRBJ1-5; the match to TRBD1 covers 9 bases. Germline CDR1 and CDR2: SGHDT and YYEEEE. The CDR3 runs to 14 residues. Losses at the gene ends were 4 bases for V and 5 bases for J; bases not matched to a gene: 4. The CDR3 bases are TGTGCCAGCAGCATCAGACAGGGGGATCAGCCCCAGCATTTT. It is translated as CASSIRQGDQPQHF.

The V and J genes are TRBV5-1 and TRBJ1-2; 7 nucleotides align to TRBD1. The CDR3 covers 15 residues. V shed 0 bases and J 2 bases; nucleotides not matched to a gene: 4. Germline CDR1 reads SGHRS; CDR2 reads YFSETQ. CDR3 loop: CASSLETGLNYGYTF. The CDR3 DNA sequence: TGCGCCAGCAGCTTGGAGACAGGGCTCAACTATGGCTACACCTTC.

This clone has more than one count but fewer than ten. CDR3 DNA sequence: TGTGCCTGGAACGACAGGGTAACCTACGAGCAGTACTTC. Its translation is CAWNDRVTYEQYF. The rearrangement joins TRBV30 to TRBJ2-7, with 7 bases aligning to TRBD1. This CDR3 comprises 13 residues. Germline V gene data show CDR1 as GTSNPN and CDR2 as SVGIG (reference sequence). V dropped 4 bases and J dropped 2; count of bases not matched to a gene: 5.

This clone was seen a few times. As DNA, the CDR3 is TGTGCCAGCAGGGGGCCAGCGGGGGGACAAGAGACCCAGTACTTC. It codes for CASRGPAGGQETQYF. The V gene is TRBV7-2, the J gene TRBJ2-5; 9 bases fit TRBD2. The V gene's germline CDR1 is SGHTA and CDR2 FQGNSA. The CDR3 runs 15 residues. V was clipped by 6 bases and J by 2 bases; unmatched bases: 7.

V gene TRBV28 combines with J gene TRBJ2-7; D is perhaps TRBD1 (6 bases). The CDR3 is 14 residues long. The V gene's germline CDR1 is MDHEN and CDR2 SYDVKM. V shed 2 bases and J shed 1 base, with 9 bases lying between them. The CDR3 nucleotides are TGTGCCAGCAGTTTACTTGGACAGTCCTACGAGCAGTACTTC. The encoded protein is CASSLLGQSYEQYF. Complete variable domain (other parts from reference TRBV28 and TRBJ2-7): DVKVTQSSRYLVKRTGEKVFLECVQDMDHENMFWYRQDPGLGLRLIYFSYDVKMKEKGDIPEGYSVSREKKERFSLILESASTNQTSMYLCASSLLGQSYEQYFGPGTRLTVT.

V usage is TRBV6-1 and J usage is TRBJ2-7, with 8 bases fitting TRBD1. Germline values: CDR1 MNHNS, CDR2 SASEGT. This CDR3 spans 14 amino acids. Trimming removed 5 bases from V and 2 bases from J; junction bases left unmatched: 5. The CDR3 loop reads CASSLGQAAYEQYF. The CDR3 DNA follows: TGTGCCAGCAGTTTGGGACAGGCAGCCTACGAGCAGTACTTC.

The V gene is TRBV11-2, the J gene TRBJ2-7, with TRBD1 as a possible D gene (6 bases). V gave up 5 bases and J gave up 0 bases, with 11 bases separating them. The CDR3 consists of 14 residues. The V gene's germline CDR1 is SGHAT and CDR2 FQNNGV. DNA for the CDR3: TGTGCCAGCAGCCGCGACAGGAACTCCTACGAGCAGTACTTC. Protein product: CASSRDRNSYEQYF.

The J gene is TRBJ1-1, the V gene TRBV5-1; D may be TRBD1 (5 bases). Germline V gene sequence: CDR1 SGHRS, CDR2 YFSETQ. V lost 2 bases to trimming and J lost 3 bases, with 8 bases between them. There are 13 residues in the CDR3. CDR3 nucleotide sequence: TGCGCCAGCAGCTTCGGCAGGGACACTGAAGCTTTCTTT. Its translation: CASSFGRDTEAFF.

The CDR3 spells CASSQPGQGGGYTF. CDR3 nucleotides: TGTGCCAGCAGCCAACCGGGACAGGGAGGAGGCTACACCTTC. The chain links TRBV4-2 to TRBJ1-2, with 9 positions matching TRBD1. J was trimmed by 8 bases and V by 2 bases; bases with no gene match: 6. Germline assignment: CDR1 LGHNA and CDR2 YNFKEQ. The CDR3 loop spans 14 amino acids.

Written as DNA, the CDR3 is TGTGCCAGCCTAGAAGCGGGGGAAAATGGCTACACCTTC. Its protein product is CASLEAGENGYTF. The V and J genes are TRBV2 and TRBJ1-2; D possibly corresponds to TRBD1 (5 bases). The CDR3 runs 13 residues. The ends were cut back, 8 bases at V and 6 bases at J, with 16 bases in the middle. Germline V gene lookup returns CDR1 SNHLY and CDR2 FYNNEI.

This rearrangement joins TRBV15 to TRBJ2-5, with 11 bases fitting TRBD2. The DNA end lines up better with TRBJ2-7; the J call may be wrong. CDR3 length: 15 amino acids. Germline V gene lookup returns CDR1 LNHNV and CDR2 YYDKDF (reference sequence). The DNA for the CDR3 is TGTGCCACCAGCAGTTTAGCGGGGGGGGCCTACGAGCAGTACTTC. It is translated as CATSSLAGGAYEQYF.

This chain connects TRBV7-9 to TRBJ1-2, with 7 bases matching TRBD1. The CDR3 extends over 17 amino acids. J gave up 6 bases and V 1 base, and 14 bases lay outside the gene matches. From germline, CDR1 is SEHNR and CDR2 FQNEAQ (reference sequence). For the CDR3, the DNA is TGTGCCAGCAGCTTAGAACAACCGCTGGACAGGAAGGATGGCTACACCTTC. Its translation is CASSLEQPLDRKDGYTF.

This CDR3 reads CASSPGTGGAPGTEAFF. Written as DNA, the CDR3 is TGTGCCAGCAGCCCCGGGACAGGGGGCGCGCCGGGAACTGAAGCTTTCTTT. This chain links TRBV11-3 with TRBJ1-1, with 12 nucleotides matching TRBD1. CDR1 is SGHNT, CDR2 YENEEA, per germline. The CDR3 is 17 residues long. V shed 5 bases, J shed 5 bases, and the junction held 12 bases outside the gene matches.

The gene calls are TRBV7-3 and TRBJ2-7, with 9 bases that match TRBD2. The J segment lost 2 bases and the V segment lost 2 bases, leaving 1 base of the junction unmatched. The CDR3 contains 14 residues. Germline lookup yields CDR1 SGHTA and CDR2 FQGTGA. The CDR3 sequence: CASSLAGGPYEQYF. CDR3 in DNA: TGTGCCAGCAGCTTAGCGGGGGGGCCCTACGAGCAGTACTTC.

This chain's CDR3 is CASSTLATYGFNTGELFF. DNA of the CDR3: TGTGCCAGCTCAACTCTAGCCACATATGGATTCAACACCGGGGAGCTGTTTTTT. This chain links TRBV18 with TRBJ2-2; TRBD2 might be the D (5 bases). CDR1 and CDR2 from the germline V gene are KGHSH and LQKENI. The CDR3 runs 18 residues. The V and J ends lost 5 bases and 2 bases respectively, with 21 bases between them.

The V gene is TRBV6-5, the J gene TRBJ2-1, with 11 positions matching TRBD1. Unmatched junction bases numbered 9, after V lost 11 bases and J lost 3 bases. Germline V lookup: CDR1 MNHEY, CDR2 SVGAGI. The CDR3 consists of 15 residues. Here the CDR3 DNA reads TGTGCCGCTCTGTCCGGGACAGGGGGCTACAATGAGCAGTTCTTC. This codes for CAALSGTGGYNEQFF.